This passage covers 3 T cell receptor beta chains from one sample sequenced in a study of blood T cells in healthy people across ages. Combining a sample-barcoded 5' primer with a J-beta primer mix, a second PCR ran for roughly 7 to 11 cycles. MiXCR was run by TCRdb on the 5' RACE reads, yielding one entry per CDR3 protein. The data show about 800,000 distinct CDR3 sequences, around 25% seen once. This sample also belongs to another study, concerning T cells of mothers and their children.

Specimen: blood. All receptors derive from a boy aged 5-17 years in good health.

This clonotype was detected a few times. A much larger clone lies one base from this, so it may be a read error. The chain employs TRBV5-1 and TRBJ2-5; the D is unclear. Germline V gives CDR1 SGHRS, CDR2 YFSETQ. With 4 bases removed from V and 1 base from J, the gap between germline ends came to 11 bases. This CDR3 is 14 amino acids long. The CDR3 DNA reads TGCGCCAGCAGCATGAAGCCAGGCCAAGAGACCCAGTACTTC. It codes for CASSMKPGQETQYF.

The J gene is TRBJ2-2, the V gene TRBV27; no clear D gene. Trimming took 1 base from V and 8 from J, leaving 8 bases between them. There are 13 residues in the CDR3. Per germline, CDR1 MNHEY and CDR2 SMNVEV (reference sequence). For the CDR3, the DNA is TGTGCCAGCAGTTTATACTGGATTGGGGAGCTGTTTTTT. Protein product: CASSLYWIGELFF.

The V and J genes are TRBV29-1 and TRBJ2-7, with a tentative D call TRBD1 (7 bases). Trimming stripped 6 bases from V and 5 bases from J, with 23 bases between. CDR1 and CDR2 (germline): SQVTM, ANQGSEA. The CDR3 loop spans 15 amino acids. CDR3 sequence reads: CSVARWDRGGDEQYF. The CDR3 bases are TGCAGCGTAGCCAGATGGGACAGAGGAGGGGACGAGCAGTACTTC.